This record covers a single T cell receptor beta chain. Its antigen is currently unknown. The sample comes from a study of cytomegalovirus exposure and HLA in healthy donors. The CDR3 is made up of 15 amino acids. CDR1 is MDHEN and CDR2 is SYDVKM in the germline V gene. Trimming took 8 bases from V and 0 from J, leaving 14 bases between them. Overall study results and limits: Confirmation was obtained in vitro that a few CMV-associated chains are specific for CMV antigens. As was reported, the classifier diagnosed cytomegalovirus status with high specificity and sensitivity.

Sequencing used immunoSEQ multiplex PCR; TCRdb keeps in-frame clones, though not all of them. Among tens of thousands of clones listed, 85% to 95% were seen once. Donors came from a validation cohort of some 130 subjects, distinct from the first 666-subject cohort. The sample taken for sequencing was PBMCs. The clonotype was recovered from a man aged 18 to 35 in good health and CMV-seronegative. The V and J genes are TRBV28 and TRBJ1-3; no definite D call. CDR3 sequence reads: CASALEEASGNTIYF. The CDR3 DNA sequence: TGTGCCAGCGCTCTGGAGGAGGCCTCTGGAAACACCATATATTTT.